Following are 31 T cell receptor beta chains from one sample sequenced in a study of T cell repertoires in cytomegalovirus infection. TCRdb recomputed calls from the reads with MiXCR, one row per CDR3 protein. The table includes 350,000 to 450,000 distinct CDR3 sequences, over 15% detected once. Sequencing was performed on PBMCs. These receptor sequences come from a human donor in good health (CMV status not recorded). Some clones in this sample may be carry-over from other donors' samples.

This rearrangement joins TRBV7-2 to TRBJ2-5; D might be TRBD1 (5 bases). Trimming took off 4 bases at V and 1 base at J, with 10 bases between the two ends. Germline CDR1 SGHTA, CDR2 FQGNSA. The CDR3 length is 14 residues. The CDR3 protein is CASSSQGLQETQYF. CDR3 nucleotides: TGTGCCAGCAGCTCCCAGGGCCTCCAAGAGACCCAGTACTTC.

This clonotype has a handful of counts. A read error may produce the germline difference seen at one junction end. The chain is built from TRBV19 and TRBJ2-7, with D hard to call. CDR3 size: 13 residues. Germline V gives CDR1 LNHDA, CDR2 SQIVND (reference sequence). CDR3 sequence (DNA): TGTGCCAGCAGTATAAGCGACGGGTTCGAGCAGTACTTC. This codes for CASSISDGFEQYF.

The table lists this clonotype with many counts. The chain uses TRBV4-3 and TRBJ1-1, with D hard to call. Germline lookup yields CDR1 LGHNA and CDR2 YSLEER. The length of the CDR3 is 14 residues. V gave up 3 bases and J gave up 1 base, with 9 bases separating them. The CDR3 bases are TGCGCCAGCAGCCATTTAACAGCGAACACTGAAGCTTTCTTT. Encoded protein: CASSHLTANTEAFF.

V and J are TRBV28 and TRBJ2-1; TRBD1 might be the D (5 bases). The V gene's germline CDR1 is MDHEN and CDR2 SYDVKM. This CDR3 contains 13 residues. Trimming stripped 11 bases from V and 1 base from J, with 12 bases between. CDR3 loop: CASRAPSYNEQFF. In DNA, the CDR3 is TGTGCCTCCAGGGCGCCTTCCTACAATGAGCAGTTCTTC.

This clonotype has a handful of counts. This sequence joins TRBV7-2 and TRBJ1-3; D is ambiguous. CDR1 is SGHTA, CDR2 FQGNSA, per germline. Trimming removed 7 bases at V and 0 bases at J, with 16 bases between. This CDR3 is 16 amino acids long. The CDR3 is CASNLLAVGSGNTIYF. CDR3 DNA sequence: TGTGCCAGCAACCTTCTTGCGGTGGGCTCTGGAAACACCATATATTTT.

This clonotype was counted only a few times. CDR3 loop: CASSFQKGGAGETQYF. CDR3 DNA sequence: TGTGCCAGCTCATTTCAAAAAGGGGGGGCCGGAGAGACCCAGTACTTC. The J gene is TRBJ2-5, the V gene TRBV12-3 or TRBV12-4; possibly TRBD2 for D (7 bases). V lost 8 bases and J lost 4, with 23 bases in between. This CDR3 contains 16 residues.

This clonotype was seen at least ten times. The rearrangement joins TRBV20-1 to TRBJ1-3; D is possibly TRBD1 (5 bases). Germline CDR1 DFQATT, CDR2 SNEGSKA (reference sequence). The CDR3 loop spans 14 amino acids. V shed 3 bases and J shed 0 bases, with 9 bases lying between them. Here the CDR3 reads CSASKGSSGNTIYF. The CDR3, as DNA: TGCAGTGCTAGTAAGGGGAGCTCTGGAAACACCATATATTTT.

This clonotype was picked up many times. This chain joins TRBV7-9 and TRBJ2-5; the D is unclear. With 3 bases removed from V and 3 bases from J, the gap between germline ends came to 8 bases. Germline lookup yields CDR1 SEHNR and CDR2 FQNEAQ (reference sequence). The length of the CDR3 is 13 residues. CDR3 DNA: TGTGCCAGCAGCTTCTCTGGGGAAGAGACCCAGTACTTC. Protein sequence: CASSFSGEETQYF.

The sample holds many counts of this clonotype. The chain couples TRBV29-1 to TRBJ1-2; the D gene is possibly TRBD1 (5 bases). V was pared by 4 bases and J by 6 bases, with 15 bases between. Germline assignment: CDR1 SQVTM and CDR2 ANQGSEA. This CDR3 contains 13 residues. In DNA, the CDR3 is TGCAGCGTTGCGGAAGGGGATTGGGATGGCTACACCTTC. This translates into CSVAEGDWDGYTF. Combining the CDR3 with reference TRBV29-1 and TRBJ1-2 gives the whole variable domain SAVISQKPSRDICQRGTSLTIQCQVDSQVTMMFWYRQQPGQSLTLIATANQGSEATYESGFVIDKFPISRPNLTFSTLTVSNMSPEDSSIYLCSVAEGDWDGYTFGSGTRLTVV.

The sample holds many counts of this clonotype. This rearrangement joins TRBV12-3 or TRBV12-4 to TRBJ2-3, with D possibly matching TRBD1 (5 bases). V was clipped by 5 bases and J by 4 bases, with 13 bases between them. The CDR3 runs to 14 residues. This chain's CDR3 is CASSINQGADTQYF. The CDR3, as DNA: TGTGCCAGCAGTATCAACCAGGGCGCAGATACGCAGTATTTT.

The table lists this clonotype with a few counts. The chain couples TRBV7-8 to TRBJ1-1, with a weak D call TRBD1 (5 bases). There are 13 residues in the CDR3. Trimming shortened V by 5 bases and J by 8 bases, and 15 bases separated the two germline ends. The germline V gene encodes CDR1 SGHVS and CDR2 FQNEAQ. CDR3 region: CASSERTGPEAFF. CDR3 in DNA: TGTGCCAGCAGCGAGCGTACGGGGCCGGAAGCTTTCTTT.

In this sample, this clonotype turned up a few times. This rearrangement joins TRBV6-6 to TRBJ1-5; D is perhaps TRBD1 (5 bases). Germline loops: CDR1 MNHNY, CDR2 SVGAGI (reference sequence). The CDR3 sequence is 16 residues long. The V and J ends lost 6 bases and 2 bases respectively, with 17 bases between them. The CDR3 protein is CASSPLRGGGNQPQHF. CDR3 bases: TGTGCCAGCAGCCCCCTCCGGGGCGGCGGCAATCAGCCCCAGCATTTT.

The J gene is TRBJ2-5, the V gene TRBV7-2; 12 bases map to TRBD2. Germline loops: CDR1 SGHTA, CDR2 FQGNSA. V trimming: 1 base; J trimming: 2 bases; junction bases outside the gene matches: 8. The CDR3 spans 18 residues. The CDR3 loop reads CASSLGSPTSGGQETQYF. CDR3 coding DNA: TGTGCCAGCAGCTTAGGGTCTCCGACTAGCGGGGGACAAGAGACCCAGTACTTC. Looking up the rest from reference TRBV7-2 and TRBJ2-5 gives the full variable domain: GAGVSQSPSNKVTEKGKDVELRCDPISGHTALYWYRQSLGQGLEFLIYFQGNSAPDKSGLPSDRFSAERTGGSVSTLTIQRTQQEDSAVYLCASSLGSPTSGGQETQYFGPGTRLLVL.

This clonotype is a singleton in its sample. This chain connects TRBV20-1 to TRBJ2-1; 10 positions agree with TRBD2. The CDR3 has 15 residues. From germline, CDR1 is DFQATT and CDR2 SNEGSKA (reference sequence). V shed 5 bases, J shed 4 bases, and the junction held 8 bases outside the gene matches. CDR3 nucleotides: TGCAGTGCTCCCGGACTAGCGGTGTCTTACAATGAGCAGTTCTTC. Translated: CSAPGLAVSYNEQFF.

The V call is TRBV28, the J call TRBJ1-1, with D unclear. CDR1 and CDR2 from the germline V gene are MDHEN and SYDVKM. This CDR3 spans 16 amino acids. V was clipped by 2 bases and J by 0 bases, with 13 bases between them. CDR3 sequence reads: CASSLRSYRLNTEAFF. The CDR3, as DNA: TGTGCCAGCAGTTTAAGGTCGTACAGATTGAACACTGAAGCTTTCTTT.

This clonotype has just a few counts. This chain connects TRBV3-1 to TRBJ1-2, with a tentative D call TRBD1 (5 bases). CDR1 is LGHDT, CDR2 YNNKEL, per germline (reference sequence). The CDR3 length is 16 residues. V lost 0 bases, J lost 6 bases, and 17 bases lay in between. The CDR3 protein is CASSQEGVGDIDGYTF. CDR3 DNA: TGTGCCAGCAGCCAAGAAGGGGTCGGGGATATTGATGGCTACACCTTC.

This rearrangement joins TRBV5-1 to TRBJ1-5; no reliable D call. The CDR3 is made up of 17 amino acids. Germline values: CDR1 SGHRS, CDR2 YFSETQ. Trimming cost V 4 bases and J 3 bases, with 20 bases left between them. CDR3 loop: CASSPPEREEVNQPQHF. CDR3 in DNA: TGCGCCAGCAGCCCGCCCGAGAGGGAGGAGGTCAATCAGCCCCAGCATTTT. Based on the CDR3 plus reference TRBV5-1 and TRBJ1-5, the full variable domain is KAGVTQTPRYLIKTRGQQVTLSCSPISGHRSVSWYQQTPGQGLQFLFEYFSETQRNKGNFPGRFSGRQFSNSRSEMNVSTLELGDSALYLCASSPPEREEVNQPQHFGDGTRLSIL.

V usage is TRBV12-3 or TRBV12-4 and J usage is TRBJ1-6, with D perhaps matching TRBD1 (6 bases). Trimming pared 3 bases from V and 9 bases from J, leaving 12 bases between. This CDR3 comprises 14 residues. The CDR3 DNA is TGTGCCAGCAGTTTCCGGACAGTGGTTTCACCCCTCCACTTT. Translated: CASSFRTVVSPLHF.

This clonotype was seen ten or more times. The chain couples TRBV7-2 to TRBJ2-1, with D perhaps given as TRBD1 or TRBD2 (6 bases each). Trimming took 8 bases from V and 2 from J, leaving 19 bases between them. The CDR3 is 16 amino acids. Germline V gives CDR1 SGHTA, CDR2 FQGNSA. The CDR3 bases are TGTGCCAGCCAAGGGGGGTCCTCGGGGGCCTACAATGAGCAGTTCTTC. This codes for CASQGGSSGAYNEQFF.

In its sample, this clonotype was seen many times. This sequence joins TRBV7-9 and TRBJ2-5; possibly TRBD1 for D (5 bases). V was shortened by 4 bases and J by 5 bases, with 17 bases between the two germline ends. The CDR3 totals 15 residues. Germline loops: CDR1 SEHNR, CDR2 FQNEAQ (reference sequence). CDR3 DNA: TGTGCCAGCAGCTCTTTCTTAGGGGCGGTGGAGACCCAGTACTTC. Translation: CASSSFLGAVETQYF.

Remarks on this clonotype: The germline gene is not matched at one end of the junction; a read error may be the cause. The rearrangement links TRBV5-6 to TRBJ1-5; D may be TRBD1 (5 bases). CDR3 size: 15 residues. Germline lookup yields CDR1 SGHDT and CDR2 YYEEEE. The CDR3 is CASSLRGGSNQPQRF. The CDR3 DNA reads TGTGCCAGCAGCTTGCGTGGGGGTAGCAATCAGCCCCAGCGTTTT.

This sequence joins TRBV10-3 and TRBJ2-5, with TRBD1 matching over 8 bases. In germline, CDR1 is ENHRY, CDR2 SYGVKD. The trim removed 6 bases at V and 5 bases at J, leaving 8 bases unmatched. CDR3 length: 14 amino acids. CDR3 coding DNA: TGTGCCATCAGGGGGGACAGGCACGGGGAGACCCAGTACTTC. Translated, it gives CAIRGDRHGETQYF.

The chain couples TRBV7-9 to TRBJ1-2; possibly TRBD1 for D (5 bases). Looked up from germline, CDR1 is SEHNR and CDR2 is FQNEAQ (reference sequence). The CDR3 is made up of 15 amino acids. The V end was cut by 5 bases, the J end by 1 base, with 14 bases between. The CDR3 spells CASSPPSGRNYGYTF. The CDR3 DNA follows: TGTGCCAGCAGCCCCCCATCGGGGCGTAACTATGGCTACACCTTC.

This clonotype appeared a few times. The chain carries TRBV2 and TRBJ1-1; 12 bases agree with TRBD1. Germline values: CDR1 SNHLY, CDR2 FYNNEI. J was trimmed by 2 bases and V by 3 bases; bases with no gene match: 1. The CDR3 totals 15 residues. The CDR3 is CASSEGTGGNTEAFF. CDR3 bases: TGTGCCAGCAGTGAGGGGACAGGGGGCAACACTGAAGCTTTCTTT.

The CDR3 is CSAAPGVSYEQYF. CDR3 bases: TGCAGTGCTGCACCAGGGGTCTCCTACGAGCAGTACTTC. V and J are TRBV20-1 and TRBJ2-7; a possible D gene is TRBD1 (6 bases). Germline values: CDR1 DFQATT, CDR2 SNEGSKA (reference sequence). The CDR3 covers 13 residues. Between the trimmed V and J ends, which lost 5 bases and 0 bases, there was a span of 11 bases.

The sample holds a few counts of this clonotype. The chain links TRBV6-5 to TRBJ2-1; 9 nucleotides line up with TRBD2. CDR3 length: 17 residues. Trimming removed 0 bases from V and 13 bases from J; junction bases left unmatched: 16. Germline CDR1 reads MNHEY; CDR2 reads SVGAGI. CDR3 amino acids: CASSYSDERGAPIAQFF. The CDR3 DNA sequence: TGTGCCAGCAGTTACTCGGACGAGCGGGGGGCCCCAATCGCCCAGTTCTTC.

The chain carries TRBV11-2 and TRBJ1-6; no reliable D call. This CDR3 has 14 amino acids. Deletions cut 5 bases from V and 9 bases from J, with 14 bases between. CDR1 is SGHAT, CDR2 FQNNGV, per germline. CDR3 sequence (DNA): TGTGCCAGCAGCGTAATGGCTGAGGGTTCACCCCTCCACTTT. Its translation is CASSVMAEGSPLHF.

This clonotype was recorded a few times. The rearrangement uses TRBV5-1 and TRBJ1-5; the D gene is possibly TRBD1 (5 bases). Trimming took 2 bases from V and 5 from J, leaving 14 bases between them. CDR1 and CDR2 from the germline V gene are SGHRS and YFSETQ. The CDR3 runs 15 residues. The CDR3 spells CASSLAAGGDQPQHF. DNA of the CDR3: TGCGCCAGCAGCTTAGCGGCGGGAGGGGATCAGCCCCAGCATTTT.

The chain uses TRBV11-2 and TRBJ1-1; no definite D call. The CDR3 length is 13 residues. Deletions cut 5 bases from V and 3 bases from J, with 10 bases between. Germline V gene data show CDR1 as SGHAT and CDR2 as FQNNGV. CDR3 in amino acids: CASSQGIYTEAFF. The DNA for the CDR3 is TGTGCCAGCAGCCAAGGGATCTACACTGAAGCTTTCTTT.

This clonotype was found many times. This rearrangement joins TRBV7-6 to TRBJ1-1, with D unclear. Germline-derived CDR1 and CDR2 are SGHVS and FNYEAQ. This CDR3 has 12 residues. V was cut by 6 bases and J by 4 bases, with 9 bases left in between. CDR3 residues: CASSSFGTEAFF. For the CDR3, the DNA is TGTGCCAGCAGTTCATTCGGCACTGAAGCTTTCTTT.

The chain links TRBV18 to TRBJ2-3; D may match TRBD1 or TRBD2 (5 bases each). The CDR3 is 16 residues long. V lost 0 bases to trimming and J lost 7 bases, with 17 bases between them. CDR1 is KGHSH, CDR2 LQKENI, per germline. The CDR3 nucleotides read TGTGCCAGCTCACCACCGAGGGGCGACCTTTATCATACGCAGTATTTT. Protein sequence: CASSPPRGDLYHTQYF. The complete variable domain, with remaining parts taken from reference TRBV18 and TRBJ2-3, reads NAGVMQNPRHLVRRRGQEARLRCSPMKGHSHVYWYRQLPEEGLKFMVYLQKENIIDESGMPKERFSAEFPKEGPSILRIQQVVRGDSAAYFCASSPPRGDLYHTQYFGPGTRLTVL.